This T cell receptor (beta chain) was obtained from a study of graft-versus-host responses after intestinal transplantation. Turning to the study itself: Every recipient had anti-thymocyte globulin induction and around 3 years of tacrolimus plus steroids.

This CDR3 contains 11 residues. The germline gives CDR1 KGHSH, CDR2 LQKENI. V was shortened by 9 bases and J by 9 bases, with 12 bases between the two germline ends. Regarding this clone: What it binds is unknown.

General study results and limits: Marrow from the recipient contained GvH clones, some of which had appeared first in ileum or blood. Association was observed between peak circulating GvH clone levels and early post-transplant HvG declines. Graft-donor T cell macrochimerism coincided with high graft-versus-host to host-versus-graft clonal ratios in allografts.

The table came from immunoSEQ multiplex PCR; TCRdb's copy has only in-frame clones and leaves some out. The sample consists of approximately 80,000 clones, roughly nine tenths of them appearing once. The sequences come from unstimulated CD4+ T cells sorted from spleen or lymph node cells, collected before intestinal transplant. The V and J genes are TRBV18 and TRBJ2-1, with a possible D match to TRBD2 (6 bases). The sequence came from a human donor who received an intestinal transplant. The CDR3: CASRGAGEQFF. The CDR3 region has the DNA TGTGCCAGTAGGGGAGCGGGTGAGCAGTTCTTC.